The TCR beta chain under discussion was sequenced for a study of blood T cell repertoires in COVID-19. Study in general: The samples span acute and convalescent COVID-19 from the United States, Italy and Spain. Nucleic acid was either cDNA or gDNA, and it came from T cells, B-cell-depleted T cells, or PBMCs.

CDR3 size: 13 residues. The authors' processing: Reference gene primer amplification in the assay estimated nucleated cell counts. TCRdb's table, derived via immunoSEQ multiplex PCR, lists solely in-frame clones and lacks some. The V and J calls and clone size are taken from that table; D and trimming were inferred from the DNA. The sample contains about 88,000 clones, around three quarters of which appear only once. The clonotype comes from an older woman in a cohort sampled during active or convalescent COVID-19. J is TRBJ1-1 and V is TRBV1; the DNA was not compared with TRBD1, the D call given in the table. TRBV1 is a documented pseudogene. Sequencing was done on a sample of peripheral blood. For the CDR3, the DNA is TGCACCAGCAGCCAAAAGCAGGACACTGAAGCTTTCTTT. It translates to CTSSQKQDTEAFF.